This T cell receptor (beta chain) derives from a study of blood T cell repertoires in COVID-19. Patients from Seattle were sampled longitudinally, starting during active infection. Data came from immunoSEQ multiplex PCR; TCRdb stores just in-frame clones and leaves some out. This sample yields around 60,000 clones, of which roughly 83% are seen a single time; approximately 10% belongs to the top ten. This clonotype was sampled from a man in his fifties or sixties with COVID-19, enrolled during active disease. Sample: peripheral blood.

The DNA of the CDR3 is TGTGCCAGCACCTCCAGAGTAGCGGGAGGAGGGACCTACAATGAGCAGTTCTTC. This gives the protein CASTSRVAGGGTYNEQFF. This rearrangement joins TRBV28 to TRBJ2-1; 10 nucleotides match TRBD2. Trimming at V came to 7 bases and at J to 2 bases, leaving 14 bases not matched to a gene. Germline V gene data show CDR1 as MDHEN and CDR2 as SYDVKM. The CDR3 covers 18 residues.